Shown below are 3 T cell receptor beta chains from a single sample sequenced in a study of tumor and adjacent non-tumor tissue in lung cancer. RNA was extracted from bulk tissue without any cell sorting. The library came from three nested PCR rounds adapted from ARM-PCR protocols. TCRdb recomputed calls from the multiplex PCR reads with MiXCR, one row per CDR3 protein. The sample holds approximately 140,000 distinct CDR3 sequences, 60% to 70% seen once. The sample was lung tumor tissue. Receptors originate from a man aged 60 to 69 with small cell lung cancer.

The chain has TRBV6-1 and TRBJ1-2, with D unresolved. Germline CDR1 and CDR2: MNHNS and SASEGT. The CDR3 runs to 13 residues. Trimming stripped 4 bases from V and 2 bases from J, with 8 bases between. The CDR3 DNA reads TGTGCCAGCAGTGGAGTGAGAAACTATGGCTACACCTTC. It specifies CASSGVRNYGYTF.

The chain links TRBV30 to TRBJ1-6; TRBD1 aligns across 8 bases. The germline gives CDR1 GTSNPN, CDR2 SVGIG (reference sequence). The CDR3 sequence is 15 residues long. Trimming cost V 1 base and J 10 bases; bases outside gene matches: 9. This CDR3 reads CAWSGQTGGGSPLHF. The CDR3 DNA sequence: TGTGCCTGGAGTGGCCAAACAGGGGGTGGATCACCCCTCCACTTT.

This clonotype appeared many times. The gene calls are TRBV20-1 and TRBJ1-2; unclear D gene. Germline CDR1 and CDR2: DFQATT and SNEGSKA (reference sequence). V shed 3 bases and J shed 5 bases, with 13 bases lying between them. The CDR3 runs to 13 residues. CDR3 residues: CSASPDGSYGYTF. The CDR3 coding sequence is TGCAGTGCTAGTCCCGACGGATCTTATGGCTACACCTTC.